The next 3 T cell receptor beta chains were all read from a single sample in a study of T cells in women clearing cervical HPV infection. Profiled with immunoSEQ multiplex PCR; TCRdb holds only in-frame clones, not every one. The sample data list under 35,000 clones. Sequenced material: blood buffy coat. The receptors were gathered from a woman aged 18 to 75 with a cervical HPV16 infection that either progressed to CIN3+ or cleared (not recorded which).

Worth noting for this clone: The sequence runs out 3 residues before the end of the CDR3; the remainder is reconstructed from the germline J gene. The chain is built from TRBV12-5 and TRBJ1-1; D remains ambiguous. CDR3 length equals 17 residues. Trimming pared 0 bases from V and 1 base from J, leaving 15 bases between. Per the germline V gene, CDR1 is LGHNT and CDR2 is FRNRAP. The sequenced part of the CDR3 DNA is TGTGCTAGTGGTTTGGTTTCCCCAACCCAGTGGAACACTGAA. The encoded protein is CASGLVSPTQWNTE. The entire CDR3 sequence reads CASGLVSPTQWNTEAFF.

Points on this clone: The missing CDR3 end, 3 residues past where the read stops, is filled in from the germline J gene. V and J are TRBV30 and TRBJ2-7, with 8 bases aligning to TRBD1. This CDR3 region has 14 residues. Germline V gene lookup returns CDR1 GTSNPN and CDR2 SVGIG (reference sequence). V lost 2 bases, J lost 5 bases, and 8 bases stayed unmatched. The sequenced part of the CDR3 DNA is TGTGCCTGGAGTACTAGGACAGGGACCCACGAG. This gives the protein CAWSTRTGTHE. The complete CDR3 sequence is CAWSTRTGTHEQYF.

As to this clone: From the germline J gene comes the end of the CDR3, since the read stops 3 residues before it. The chain is built from TRBV14 and TRBJ2-1, with 7 bases fitting TRBD2. CDR3 length: 14 amino acids. The germline gives CDR1 SGHDN, CDR2 FVKESK. V lost 1 base to trimming and J lost 8 bases; unmatched junction nucleotides: 5. The sequenced part of the CDR3 DNA is TGTGCCAGCAGCCAAGGGGCAGGGAGGGATGAG. Its protein is CASSQGAGRDE. The entire CDR3 is CASSQGAGRDEQFF. The full variable domain, its missing parts supplied by reference TRBV14 and TRBJ2-1, is EAGVTQFPSHSVIEKGQTVTLRCDPISGHDNLYWYRRVMGKEIKFLLHFVKESKQDESGMPNNRFLAERTGGTYSTLKVQPAELEDSGVYFCASSQGAGRDEQFFGPGTRLTVL.